The 12 T cell receptor beta chains below all came from one sample that was sequenced in a study of blood T cell repertoires in COVID-19. Assay: immunoSEQ multiplex PCR; the TCRdb copy retains only in-frame clones and omits some. Among roughly 33,000 clones, roughly nine tenths were seen once, and the ten largest hold about an eighth. Sequencing was performed on peripheral blood. Receptor source: a human donor in a cohort sampled during active COVID-19.

The gene calls are TRBV5-4 and TRBJ2-7, with TRBD1 matching over 7 bases. Germline V gene lookup returns CDR1 SGHNT and CDR2 YYREEE (reference sequence). The trim removed 1 base at V and 3 bases at J, leaving 10 bases unmatched. The CDR3 runs to 16 residues. CDR3 nucleotides: TGTGCCAGCAGCTTGTCGTACGGGACAGCGCGCTACGAGCAGTACTTC. Encoded protein: CASSLSYGTARYEQYF.

V usage is TRBV10-3 and J usage is TRBJ2-7, with 8 bases identical to TRBD1. The CDR3 extends over 14 amino acids. Germline V lookup: CDR1 ENHRY, CDR2 SYGVKD. Losses at the gene ends were 6 bases for V and 6 bases for J; bases not matched to a gene: 10. CDR3 DNA: TGTGCCATCAGCCCCAGGGGGCGCCTAGGCGAGCAGTACTTC. Translation gives CAISPRGRLGEQYF.

The chain uses TRBV4-3 and TRBJ2-2; D might be TRBD2 (6 bases). Trimming removed 4 bases from V and 5 bases from J, with 17 bases in between. CDR1 is LGHNA, CDR2 YSLEER, per germline. This CDR3 spans 16 amino acids. The CDR3 DNA reads as TGCGCCAGCAGCCGCGACACATTACGGGGGACCGGGGAGCTGTTTTTT. Its translation: CASSRDTLRGTGELFF.

The rearrangement uses TRBV5-1 and TRBJ2-1; D may be TRBD2 (5 bases). Germline V gives CDR1 SGHRS, CDR2 YFSETQ. V lost 1 base and J lost 8, with 13 bases in between. This CDR3 comprises 14 residues. The CDR3 loop reads CASSLLGDMDEQFF. CDR3 in DNA: TGCGCCAGCAGCTTGTTGGGAGACATGGATGAGCAGTTCTTC.

Points on this clone: With only one base between it and a far larger clone, this is likely a read error. The V call is TRBV6-1, the J call TRBJ1-5; D is undetermined. This CDR3 spans 14 amino acids. V shed 3 bases and J shed 0 bases, with 6 bases lying between them. Germline V lookup: CDR1 MNHNS, CDR2 SASEGT. This chain's CDR3 is CASSDRSSNQPQHF. Written as DNA, the CDR3 is TGTGCCAGCAGTGACAGGTCTAGCAATCAGCCCCAGCATTTT.

This clone was counted a few times. The V gene is TRBV7-9, the J gene TRBJ2-7, with 7 bases aligning to TRBD2. V gave up 0 bases and J gave up 5 bases; unmatched junction bases: 4. The CDR3 totals 14 residues. Per the germline V gene, CDR1 is SEHNR and CDR2 is FQNEAQ (reference sequence). CDR3 coding DNA: TGTGCCAGCAGCTTAGCGCCTAGCGGCGACGAGCAGTACTTC. Translating it yields CASSLAPSGDEQYF.

The chain carries TRBV11-2 and TRBJ1-1; D is possibly TRBD1 (5 bases). Germline CDR1 and CDR2: SGHAT and FQNNGV. The CDR3 length is 13 residues. Trimming took off 5 bases at V and 4 bases at J, with 11 bases between the two ends. CDR3 region: CASSRGGGTEAFF. CDR3 sequence (DNA): TGTGCCAGCAGCCGCGGGGGGGGCACTGAAGCTTTCTTT.

This clone showed up just a few times. The chain has TRBV2 and TRBJ2-1; D might be TRBD2 (6 bases). This CDR3 is 14 amino acids long. Germline CDR1 and CDR2: SNHLY and FYNNEI. The V end was cut by 7 bases, the J end by 1 base, with 11 bases between. CDR3 residues: CASKRVESYNEQFF. The CDR3 DNA is TGTGCCAGCAAGCGGGTTGAATCCTACAATGAGCAGTTCTTC.

This clone was observed once. The chain carries TRBV2 and TRBJ2-1; 7 bases are shared with TRBD2. V was pared by 2 bases and J by 6 bases, with 7 bases of the junction left unmatched. The CDR3 runs to 15 residues. In germline, CDR1 is SNHLY, CDR2 FYNNEI. CDR3 in DNA: TGTGCCAGCAGTGAAACCAGCGGGATTGTCAATGAGCAGTTCTTC. Protein sequence: CASSETSGIVNEQFF. Supplemented by reference TRBV2 and TRBJ2-1, the full variable domain reads EPEVTQTPSHQVTQMGQEVILRCVPISNHLYFYWYRQILGQKVEFLVSFYNNEISEKSEIFDDQFSVERPDGSNFTLKIRSTKLEDSAMYFCASSETSGIVNEQFFGPGTRLTVL.

This chain joins TRBV4-2 and TRBJ1-1; 10 bases are a match to TRBD1. The length of the CDR3 is 15 residues. From germline, CDR1 is LGHNA and CDR2 YNFKEQ. Unmatched junction bases numbered 9, after V lost 5 bases and J lost 6 bases. CDR3 in amino acids: CASSGRDRGGPEAFF. The CDR3, as DNA: TGTGCCAGCAGCGGACGGGACAGGGGAGGGCCTGAAGCTTTCTTT.

In DNA form, the CDR3 reads TGTGCCAGCCCTTCGGGTCCAGCGGGAGGGCCCTACGAGCAGTACTTC. Its protein is CASPSGPAGGPYEQYF. The V call is TRBV9, the J call TRBJ2-7; 10 bases map to TRBD2. The V segment lost 7 bases and the J segment 2 bases; nucleotides outside the gene matches: 12. Germline V gene data show CDR1 as SGDLS and CDR2 as YYNGEE. The CDR3 totals 16 residues. Full variable domain (remainder filled in from reference TRBV9 and TRBJ2-7): DSGVTQTPKHLITATGQRVTLRCSPRSGDLSVYWYQQSLDQGLQFLIQYYNGEERAKGNILERFSAQQFPDLHSELNLSSLELGDSALYFCASPSGPAGGPYEQYFGPGTRLTVT.

V usage is TRBV4-1 and J usage is TRBJ2-7, with no clear D. V lost 3 bases to trimming and J lost 4 bases, with 13 bases between them. CDR1 MGHRA and CDR2 YSYEKL come from the germline V gene. The CDR3 has 14 residues. CDR3 sequence: CASSQLIISYEQYF. CDR3 nucleotides: TGCGCCAGCAGCCAGCTCATCATCAGTTACGAGCAGTACTTC.